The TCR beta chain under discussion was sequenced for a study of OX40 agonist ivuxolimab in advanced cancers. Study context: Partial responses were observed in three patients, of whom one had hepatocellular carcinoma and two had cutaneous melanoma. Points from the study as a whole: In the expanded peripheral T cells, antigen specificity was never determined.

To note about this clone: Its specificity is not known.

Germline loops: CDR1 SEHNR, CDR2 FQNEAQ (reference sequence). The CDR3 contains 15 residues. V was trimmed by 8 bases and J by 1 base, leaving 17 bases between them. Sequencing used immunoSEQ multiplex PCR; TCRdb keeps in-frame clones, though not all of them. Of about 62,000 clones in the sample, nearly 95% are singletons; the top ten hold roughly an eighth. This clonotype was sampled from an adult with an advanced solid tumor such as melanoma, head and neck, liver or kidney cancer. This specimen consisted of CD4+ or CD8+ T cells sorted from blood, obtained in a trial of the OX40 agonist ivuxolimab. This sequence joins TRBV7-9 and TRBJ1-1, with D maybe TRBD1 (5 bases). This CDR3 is CASPPTVGTNTEAFF. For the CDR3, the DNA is TGTGCCAGCCCCCCGACGGTCGGGACGAACACTGAAGCTTTCTTT.